This is a list of T cell receptor beta chains from one sample in a study of blood T cell repertoires in COVID-19. The assay was immunoSEQ multiplex PCR, and TCRdb's table has in-frame clones only and misses some. The profile shows roughly 31,000 clones, about nine tenths of them singletons. Material: peripheral blood. The receptors were gathered from a human donor with active COVID-19. The donor label of this sample is uncertain. CDR3s include the opening cysteine and the closing phenylalanine or tryptophan. D genes are given only for firm matches. Size is omitted from some rows. Given values are once, few, many or a class for expanded clones.

v_call	clone_size	j_call	d_call	cdr3_aa	cdr3_nt
TRBV10-1	NA	TRBJ1-2	NA	CASSDGLNYGYTF	TGCGCCAGCAGTGACGGACTGAACTATGGCTACACCTTC
TRBV5-1	NA	TRBJ1-3	TRBD1	CASQDRMRSGNTIYF	TGCGCCAGTCAGGACAGGATGCGCTCTGGAAACACCATATATTTT
TRBV2	NA	TRBJ1-2	NA	CASSEARYGYTF	TGTGCCAGCAGTGAAGCCCGCTATGGCTACACCTTC
TRBV15	medium-sized	TRBJ2-1	NA	CATGTTYNEQFF	TGTGCCACCGGCACCACCTACAATGAGCAGTTCTTC
TRBV5-1	NA	TRBJ2-5	NA	CASSLGGVQETQYF	TGCGCCAGCAGCTTAGGGGGGGTTCAAGAGACCCAGTACTTC
TRBV27	NA	TRBJ2-7	NA	CASSPEGFPQTEQYF	TGTGCCAGCAGCCCCGAGGGCTTCCCACAAACCGAGCAGTACTTC
TRBV6-5	NA	TRBJ2-7	TRBD1	CASSYTDRDEQYF	TGTGCCAGCAGTTACACGGACAGGGACGAGCAGTACTTC
TRBV18	NA	TRBJ1-1	NA	CASSPDISFAEAFF	TGTGCCAGCTCACCCGACATCAGTTTCGCTGAAGCTTTCTTT
TRBV4-1	NA	TRBJ2-7	TRBD1	CASSQGDRGRQDEQYF	TGCGCCAGCAGCCAGGGAGACAGGGGGCGCCAGGACGAGCAGTACTTC
TRBV4-1	NA	TRBJ1-2	TRBD1	CASSQEGRTGGYGYTF	TGCGCCAGCAGCCAAGAAGGGAGGACAGGGGGGTATGGCTACACCTTC
TRBV2	NA	TRBJ1-4	TRBD1	CASSITGGVGEKLFF	TGTGCCAGCAGTATTACAGGGGGCGTGGGTGAAAAACTGTTTTTT
TRBV15	NA	TRBJ2-1	TRBD2	CATSRVRLAGENEQFF	TGTGCCACCAGCAGAGTTAGACTAGCGGGAGAGAATGAGCAGTTCTTC
TRBV3-1/TRBV3-2	NA	TRBJ1-1	TRBD1	CASSQASGGTEAFF	TGTGCCAGCAGCCAAGCATCAGGGGGCACTGAAGCTTTCTTT
TRBV2	NA	TRBJ2-1	NA	CASSERRNEQFF	TGTGCCAGCAGTGAACGTCGGAATGAGCAGTTCTTC
TRBV3-1/TRBV3-2	once	TRBJ2-6	NA	CASSQHQGNSGANVLTF	TGTGCCAGCAGTCAACATCAGGGGAACTCTGGGGCCAACGTCCTGACTTTC
TRBV12-3/TRBV12-4	NA	TRBJ1-2	NA	CASRGGYGYTF	TGTGCCAGCCGAGGCGGCTATGGCTACACCTTC
TRBV6-1	NA	TRBJ1-2	NA	CASSEGSGRTYGYTF	TGTGCCAGCAGTGAAGGGTCAGGCAGAACCTATGGCTACACCTTC
TRBV11-2	NA	TRBJ2-2	TRBD2	CASSFSGANTGELFF	TGTGCCAGCAGCTTTAGCGGGGCTAACACCGGGGAGCTGTTTTTT
TRBV6-2/TRBV6-3	NA	TRBJ2-1	NA	CASSSPDYPNEQFF	TGTGCCAGCAGTTCCCCGGACTACCCCAATGAGCAGTTCTTC
TRBV5-6	NA	TRBJ1-1	NA	CASSTLTGWSTEAFF	TGTGCCAGCAGCACTCTTACAGGGTGGTCCACTGAAGCTTTCTTT
TRBV19	NA	TRBJ2-3	NA	CASSIGQGDTQYF	TGTGCCAGTAGTATAGGGCAGGGAGATACGCAGTATTTT
TRBV19	NA	TRBJ1-5	TRBD1	CASSIRGRTDYSNQPQHF	TGTGCCAGTAGTATTAGGGGGCGGACAGACTATAGCAATCAGCCCCAGCATTTT
TRBV7-2	NA	TRBJ2-3	NA	CASSQNTGMDTQYF	TGTGCCAGCAGCCAGAATACAGGGATGGATACGCAGTATTTT
TRBV7-2	NA	TRBJ2-3	NA	CASSPNGGTDTQYF	TGTGCCAGCAGCCCTAACGGGGGCACAGATACGCAGTATTTT
TRBV6-1	NA	TRBJ1-4	NA	CASSEAVGQTRGKLFF	TGTGCCAGCAGTGAAGCGGTCGGCCAGACTCGAGGAAAACTGTTTTTT
TRBV15	NA	TRBJ1-4	NA	CATSRAQPNEKLFF	TGTGCCACCAGCAGAGCACAGCCTAATGAAAAACTGTTTTTT
TRBV3-1/TRBV3-2	NA	TRBJ2-3	NA	CASSPLRGGATDTQYF	TGTGCCAGCAGCCCCCTCCGTGGGGGGGCCACAGATACGCAGTATTTT
TRBV4-2	NA	TRBJ2-3	TRBD2	CASSPGPGLAGATTDTQYF	TGTGCCAGCAGCCCAGGCCCCGGACTAGCGGGGGCCACCACAGATACGCAGTATTTT
TRBV15	NA	TRBJ1-2	TRBD1	CATSRGTAKNYGYTF	TGTGCCACCAGCAGGGGGACAGCTAAAAATTATGGCTACACCTTC
TRBV4-3	once	TRBJ2-1	NA	CASSLNGNEQFF	TGCGCCAGCAGCCTCAACGGGAATGAGCAGTTCTTC
TRBV7-9	NA	TRBJ2-2	NA	CASSLSVGELFF	TGTGCCAGCAGCTTAAGCGTCGGGGAGCTGTTTTTT
TRBV30	few	TRBJ2-2	NA	CAWSVGRGPRTNTGELFF	TGTGCCTGGAGTGTGGGCAGGGGCCCTCGGACGAACACCGGGGAGCTGTTTTTT
TRBV19	NA	TRBJ2-1	TRBD2	CASSMLLAGSPGEQFF	TGTGCCAGTAGTATGCTACTAGCGGGGTCTCCAGGTGAGCAGTTCTTC
TRBV5-1	NA	TRBJ2-7	NA	CASSLVSAGRDLQYF	TGCGCCAGCAGCTTGGTGTCGGCGGGACGGGATCTACAGTACTTC
TRBV7-3	NA	TRBJ2-2	NA	CASSSGLGVAGELFF	TGTGCCAGCAGCTCCGGGTTGGGTGTCGCCGGGGAGCTGTTTTTT
TRBV19	NA	TRBJ2-5	TRBD1	CASSIASRDSRQTQYF	TGTGCCAGTAGTATAGCGTCCCGGGACAGTCGTCAGACCCAGTACTTC
TRBV13	NA	TRBJ2-7	TRBD2	CASSTTLAGNYEQYF	TGTGCCAGCAGCACAACGCTAGCGGGAAACTACGAGCAGTACTTC
TRBV4-2	NA	TRBJ2-2	NA	CASSQGLEFYTGELFF	TGTGCCAGCAGCCAAGGTTTAGAATTTTACACCGGGGAGCTGTTTTTT
TRBV9	NA	TRBJ2-1	TRBD2	CASSSSGSSYNEQFF	TGTGCCAGCAGCTCCAGCGGGAGCTCCTACAATGAGCAGTTCTTC
TRBV6-4	medium-sized	TRBJ1-1	TRBD1	CASSRTGNTEAFF	TGTGCCAGCAGTCGGACAGGGAACACTGAAGCTTTCTTT
TRBV11-3	NA	TRBJ2-7	NA	CASSYSGGYEQYF	TGTGCCAGCAGCTATTCCGGCGGTTACGAGCAGTACTTC
TRBV7-2	once	TRBJ2-1	NA	CASRLNPTGQMKQFF	TGTGCCAGCAGATTAAACCCGACAGGTCAAATGAAGCAGTTCTTC
TRBV2	NA	TRBJ2-1	TRBD2	CASRGPGGRRVNNEQFF	TGTGCCAGCAGGGGGCCGGGCGGGAGAAGGGTTAACAATGAGCAGTTCTTC
TRBV10-3	NA	TRBJ2-7	NA	CAISEFAGRVEQYF	TGTGCCATCAGTGAGTTCGCGGGTCGGGTCGAGCAGTACTTC
TRBV5-1	NA	TRBJ1-2	NA	CASTQDRASYGYTF	TGCGCCAGCACCCAGGACAGAGCTTCCTATGGCTACACCTTC
TRBV30	NA	TRBJ1-1	NA	CAWSKVRADGTNTEAFF	TGTGCCTGGAGTAAAGTTCGAGCCGATGGTACGAACACTGAAGCTTTCTTT